These T cell receptor beta chains were read from a single sample in a study of human T cells and chemical hapten exposure. TCRdb recomputed calls from the RACE reads with MiXCR, one row per CDR3 protein. The table lists 100,000 or so distinct CDR3 sequences, 11% of them singletons. The starting material was whole blood, obtained in connection with sensitization to the hapten diphenylcyclopropenone (DPC). Receptors were obtained from a woman aged 40 to 55 with alopecia areata. Some clones in this sample may be carry-over from other donors' samples. Each CDR3 is given with its conserved first and last residue. Fields, in order: clone size, V gene, J gene, D gene, CDR3 DNA, CDR3 protein. A D gene is named only where the DNA matches it firmly. Rows may omit the clone size; those that give it use once, few, many or a size class.

>.|TRBV29-1|TRBJ2-2|.
TGCAGCGTTTCCCACCGAGGAGGACCCGGGGAGCTGTTTTTT
CSVSHRGGPGELFF
>few|TRBV20-1|TRBJ2-5|.
TGCAGTGCTAGAGCGGATTACCAAGAGACCCAGTACTTC
CSARADYQETQYF
>few|TRBV18|TRBJ2-1|TRBD2
TGTGCCAGCTCACCAAGGCTAGCGGGAGATTCTGAGCAGTTCTTC
CASSPRLAGDSEQFF
>.|TRBV29-1|TRBJ2-7|TRBD1
TGCAGCGTGGGACAGGGGGGATACGAGCAGTACTTC
CSVGQGGYEQYF
>few|TRBV19|TRBJ2-2|TRBD1
TGTGCCAGTAGTACCCTACCGGGACAGGCGAACACCGGGGAGCTGTTTTTT
CASSTLPGQANTGELFF
>many|TRBV12-3/TRBV12-4|TRBJ2-7|.
TGTGCCAGCAGCATAGCCTACGAGCAGTACTTC
CASSIAYEQYF
>.|TRBV18|TRBJ2-7|TRBD1
TGTGCCAGCTCACCACGACAGGGGGGCGGCGAGCAGTACTTC
CASSPRQGGGEQYF
>.|TRBV3-1|TRBJ1-2|.
TGTGCCAGCAGCCAAGAGTACAGGACCTACACCTTC
CASSQEYRTYTF
>.|TRBV6-5|TRBJ2-1|TRBD2
TGTGCCAGCAGTTTCCAAGCGGGGGGCCGCCGTGAGCAGTTCTTC
CASSFQAGGRREQFF
>.|TRBV27|TRBJ1-4|.
TGTGCCAGCAGTCTAGGGATGACTGGGGAAAAACTGTTTTTT
CASSLGMTGEKLFF
>.|TRBV10-3|TRBJ1-1|.
TGTGCCATCAGTGAGATGGGCTCAAACACTGAAGCTTTCTTT
CAISEMGSNTEAFF
>.|TRBV7-2|TRBJ1-3|.
TGTGCCAGCATCCTAGGAGGCTCTGGAAACACCATATATTTT
CASILGGSGNTIYF
>.|TRBV7-3|TRBJ2-6|.
TGTGCCAGCAGCTCGGGCGGGTCTGGGGCCAACGTCCTGACTTTC
CASSSGGSGANVLTF